The T cell receptor beta chain under discussion was sequenced for a study of blood T cell repertoires in COVID-19. V was cut by 5 bases and J by 5 bases, with 12 bases left in between. CDR3 length equals 13 residues. Germline assignment: CDR1 SEHNR and CDR2 FQNEAQ (reference sequence). Profiling relied on immunoSEQ multiplex PCR, and the TCRdb table lists in-frame clones only, not all of them. The table shows approximately 150,000 clones, with about 90% occurring only once. The material sequenced was peripheral blood. This clonotype originated in a middle-aged man who had recovered from COVID-19. The V and J genes are TRBV7-9 and TRBJ1-2, with a weak D call TRBD1 (6 bases). The CDR3 region has the DNA TGTGCCAGCAGCGGGGACACCGGATATGGCTACACCTTC. This sequence encodes CASSGDTGYGYTF.